The 24 T cell receptor beta chains presented below share a single source sample, sequenced in a study of T cell repertoires in cytomegalovirus infection. TCRdb itself ran the reads through MiXCR, one entry per CDR3 protein. This sample has fewer than 300,000 distinct CDR3 sequences, with roughly a quarter found just once. The source material was PBMCs. The origin of the receptors is a human donor in good health (CMV status not recorded). Some clones in this sample may be carry-over from other donors' samples.

Only a few counts were recorded for this clonotype. This sequence joins TRBV28 and TRBJ2-3; D is unresolved. The V end lost 6 bases, the J end lost 0 bases, and 13 bases lay between the germline ends. The CDR3 has 15 amino acids. CDR1 MDHEN and CDR2 SYDVKM come from the germline V gene. In DNA, the CDR3 is TGTGCCAGCAGATCCTCCGCCGGAAGCACAGATACGCAGTATTTT. Protein sequence: CASRSSAGSTDTQYF.

This clonotype was seen many times. The chain has TRBV11-2 and TRBJ2-2; no clear D. Trimming pared 4 bases from V and 5 bases from J, leaving 8 bases between. Germline assignment: CDR1 SGHAT and CDR2 FQNNGV. The CDR3 totals 13 residues. The CDR3 region is CASSYYETGELFF. In DNA, the CDR3 is TGTGCCAGCAGCTATTATGAAACCGGGGAGCTGTTTTTT.

V and J are TRBV3-1 and TRBJ2-3; 8 bases line up with TRBD2. The germline V gene encodes CDR1 LGHDT and CDR2 YNNKEL (reference sequence). The CDR3 contains 16 residues. The junction had 8 bases not matched to a gene; V was cut back by 0 bases and J by 6 bases. CDR3 DNA: TGTGCCAGCAGCCAAGATGGGGCGGGGGGATCGGATACGCAGTATTTT. This sequence encodes CASSQDGAGGSDTQYF.

The rearrangement links TRBV5-6 to TRBJ1-1, with 9 bases lining up with TRBD1. The CDR3 covers 15 residues. The ends lost 4 bases at V and 5 bases at J; junction bases unmatched: 9. Germline-derived CDR1 and CDR2 are SGHDT and YYEEEE. In DNA, the CDR3 is TGTGCCAGCAGCGCCTCGACAGGGGGTCGTACTGAAGCTTTCTTT. Translating it yields CASSASTGGRTEAFF.

This sequence joins TRBV29-1 and TRBJ1-4; D may be TRBD1 (6 bases). The CDR3 has 14 residues. Germline values: CDR1 SQVTM, CDR2 ANQGSEA. V was shortened by 6 bases and J by 3 bases, with 14 bases between the two germline ends. The CDR3 DNA sequence: TGCAGCGTACTCACCGGACAGTCTAATGAAAAACTGTTTTTT. Its protein product is CSVLTGQSNEKLFF. Looking up the rest from reference TRBV29-1 and TRBJ1-4 gives the full variable domain: SAVISQKPSRDICQRGTSLTIQCQVDSQVTMMFWYRQQPGQSLTLIATANQGSEATYESGFVIDKFPISRPNLTFSTLTVSNMSPEDSSIYLCSVLTGQSNEKLFFGSGTQLSVL.

The V call is TRBV7-6, the J call TRBJ2-7; no definite D call. The CDR3 spans 12 residues. The germline V gene has CDR1 SGHVS and CDR2 FNYEAQ. Trimming left V 1 base short and J 7 bases short, with 8 bases between. CDR3: CASSLGRKEQYF. As DNA, the CDR3 is TGTGCCAGCAGCTTAGGTCGCAAAGAGCAGTACTTC.

This clonotype was recorded many times. This rearrangement joins TRBV7-2 to TRBJ2-2, with D perhaps TRBD1 or TRBD2 (5 bases each). The V gene lost 9 bases and the J gene lost 1 base, with 15 bases spanning the gap. The CDR3 consists of 15 residues. Looked up from germline, CDR1 is SGHTA and CDR2 is FQGNSA. CDR3 loop: CASPRGALNTGELFF. CDR3 in DNA: TGTGCCAGTCCTAGGGGAGCTTTGAACACCGGGGAGCTGTTTTTT.

This clonotype was counted once. The V gene is TRBV7-2, the J gene TRBJ1-1; D is possibly TRBD1 (6 bases). V was trimmed by 3 bases and J by 4 bases, leaving 9 bases between them. The CDR3 has 13 residues. Germline V gene data show CDR1 as SGHTA and CDR2 as FQGNSA. The CDR3 DNA is TGTGCCAGCAGCTTGGACAGTTTCACTGAAGCTTTCTTT. Translated, it gives CASSLDSFTEAFF. Using reference TRBV7-2 and TRBJ1-1 for the parts outside the CDR3, the full variable domain is GAGVSQSPSNKVTEKGKDVELRCDPISGHTALYWYRQSLGQGLEFLIYFQGNSAPDKSGLPSDRFSAERTGGSVSTLTIQRTQQEDSAVYLCASSLDSFTEAFFGQGTRLTVV.

This clonotype was seen a handful of times. The genes are TRBV4-3 and TRBJ1-2; the D gene is possibly TRBD1 (5 bases). The length of the CDR3 is 14 residues. V lost 2 bases and J 7 bases, leaving 14 bases between the germline ends. Looked up from germline, CDR1 is LGHNA and CDR2 is YSLEER. CDR3 amino acids: CASSQSPGTGGYTF. CDR3 DNA sequence: TGCGCCAGCAGCCAATCTCCCGGGACCGGTGGCTACACCTTC.

The chain uses TRBV29-1 and TRBJ1-1; perhaps TRBD1 as D (5 bases). Germline V gives CDR1 SQVTM, CDR2 ANQGSEA. V was clipped by 6 bases and J by 6 bases, with 14 bases between them. CDR3 length: 12 residues. CDR3 nucleotide sequence: TGCAGCGTCGTGACAGCTATAGCTGAAGCTTTCTTT. Amino acids: CSVVTAIAEAFF. Full variable domain (missing parts from reference TRBV29-1 and TRBJ1-1): SAVISQKPSRDICQRGTSLTIQCQVDSQVTMMFWYRQQPGQSLTLIATANQGSEATYESGFVIDKFPISRPNLTFSTLTVSNMSPEDSSIYLCSVVTAIAEAFFGQGTRLTVV.

V gene TRBV7-9 combines with J gene TRBJ2-1; 9 bases fit TRBD1. Trimming cost V 4 bases and J 6 bases; bases outside gene matches: 7. This CDR3 is built from 15 residues. Germline assignment: CDR1 SEHNR and CDR2 FQNEAQ (reference sequence). The CDR3 DNA reads as TGTGCCAGCAGCTCGCCGGGACAGGGATCCAATGAGCAGTTCTTC. This gives the protein CASSSPGQGSNEQFF.

There are a few counts of this clonotype. V and J are TRBV2 and TRBJ2-1, with D tentatively TRBD1 or TRBD2 (5 bases each). The CDR3 has 15 amino acids. Germline CDR1 and CDR2: SNHLY and FYNNEI. V lost 4 bases and J lost 2, with 12 bases in between. The CDR3, as DNA: TGTGCCAGCAGTGCTGGGGGAGAGGCCTACAATGAGCAGTTCTTC. Amino acid sequence: CASSAGGEAYNEQFF. Complete variable domain (other parts from reference TRBV2 and TRBJ2-1): EPEVTQTPSHQVTQMGQEVILRCVPISNHLYFYWYRQILGQKVEFLVSFYNNEISEKSEIFDDQFSVERPDGSNFTLKIRSTKLEDSAMYFCASSAGGEAYNEQFFGPGTRLTVL.

There are a few counts of this clonotype. The gene calls are TRBV5-1 and TRBJ2-5; D gene uncertain. V lost 2 bases, J lost 2 bases, and 10 bases lay in between. The CDR3 runs to 14 residues. The germline V gene encodes CDR1 SGHRS and CDR2 YFSETQ. This CDR3 reads CASSFLSLQETQYF. For the CDR3, the DNA is TGCGCCAGCAGCTTTTTATCTCTACAAGAGACCCAGTACTTC.

A few counts support this clonotype. This rearrangement joins TRBV19 to TRBJ1-2; 7 bases are a match to TRBD1. This CDR3 has 14 residues. Per germline, CDR1 LNHDA and CDR2 SQIVND (reference sequence). The V and J ends lost 10 bases and 3 bases, in that order; junction bases with no gene match: 11. The CDR3 bases are TGTGCCACCTCCAAAAGGGGGCAAGACTATGGCTACACCTTC. Its protein is CATSKRGQDYGYTF.

The V and J genes are TRBV6-6 and TRBJ2-5, with TRBD2 matching 12 bases. Trimming took 6 bases from V and 5 from J; bases not matched to a gene: 4. CDR1 is MNHNY and CDR2 is SVGAGI in the germline V gene (reference sequence). The CDR3 is 14 amino acids. The CDR3 is CASRATSGGETQYF. CDR3 in DNA: TGTGCCAGCAGAGCCACTAGCGGGGGGGAGACCCAGTACTTC.

This chain uses TRBV5-1 with TRBJ2-3, with unresolved D. The V and J ends lost 1 base and 4 bases respectively, with 10 bases between them. Germline V gives CDR1 SGHRS, CDR2 YFSETQ. CDR3 length equals 14 residues. Here the CDR3 reads CASSLRLGPDTQYF. CDR3 nucleotide sequence: TGCGCCAGCAGCTTGAGGTTAGGTCCAGATACGCAGTATTTT.

This clonotype was counted between two and nine times. The rearrangement links TRBV20-1 to TRBJ2-2; 9 nucleotides align to TRBD2. The germline V gene has CDR1 DFQATT and CDR2 SNEGSKA (reference sequence). The CDR3 totals 16 residues. Trimming removed 6 bases from V and 5 bases from J; junction bases left unmatched: 13. CDR3 sequence reads: CSAPKVSGGPTGELFF. DNA of the CDR3: TGCAGTGCACCGAAAGTTAGCGGGGGACCAACCGGGGAGCTGTTTTTT.

This clonotype was seen many times. This rearrangement joins TRBV6-1 to TRBJ1-1; D gene uncertain. Trimming removed 4 bases at V and 1 base at J, with 7 bases between. The CDR3 has 13 amino acids. CDR1 and CDR2 from the germline V gene are MNHNS and SASEGT. The CDR3 reads CASSASWNTEAFF. The CDR3 nucleotides are TGTGCCAGCAGTGCTTCCTGGAACACTGAAGCTTTCTTT.

This clonotype was seen at least ten times. The CDR3 nucleotides read TGTGCCAGCAGCCAAAACCCACAGATTGGGATAGCCAAAAACATTCAGTACTTC. Its protein product is CASSQNPQIGIAKNIQYF. This rearrangement joins TRBV7-8 to TRBJ2-4; D is undetermined. Germline CDR1 and CDR2: SGHVS and FQNEAQ. With 5 bases removed from V and 0 bases from J, the gap between germline ends came to 20 bases. This CDR3 spans 18 amino acids.

CDR3: CASRLAGGAHEQYF. The DNA for the CDR3 is TGTGCCAGCCGACTAGCGGGAGGGGCCCACGAGCAGTACTTC. The chain is built from TRBV7-2 and TRBJ2-7, with 14 nucleotides matching TRBD2. The length of the CDR3 is 14 residues. Trimming cost V 8 bases and J 5 bases; bases outside gene matches: 5. CDR1 and CDR2 from the germline V gene are SGHTA and FQGNSA.

At least ten counts were recorded for this clonotype. The chain has TRBV7-2 and TRBJ1-5, with TRBD1 matching 9 bases. Unmatched junction bases numbered 10, after V lost 5 bases and J lost 5 bases. The CDR3 is made up of 16 amino acids. From germline, CDR1 is SGHTA and CDR2 FQGNSA. This chain's CDR3 is CASSTTTGGDHQPQHF. Written as DNA, the CDR3 is TGTGCCAGCAGCACAACGACAGGGGGGGATCATCAGCCCCAGCATTTT.

The rearrangement links TRBV28 to TRBJ2-1; D gene unclear. Trimming cost V 2 bases and J 12 bases, with 11 bases left between them. Per germline, CDR1 MDHEN and CDR2 SYDVKM. The CDR3 has 12 amino acids. Written as DNA, the CDR3 is TGTGCCAGCAGTTTAATTGTGACCTCGCAGTTCTTC. Encoded protein: CASSLIVTSQFF.

The chain employs TRBV30 and TRBJ2-2, with D possibly being TRBD2 (5 bases). CDR1 and CDR2 (germline): GTSNPN, SVGIG (reference sequence). The CDR3 runs to 14 residues. Between the trimmed V and J ends, which lost 7 bases and 2 bases, there was a span of 14 bases. In DNA, the CDR3 is TGTGCCTTGGAGGACGGGGAAAACACCGGGGAGCTGTTTTTT. Protein: CALEDGENTGELFF. Filled out from reference TRBV30 and TRBJ2-2, the complete variable domain reads SQTIHQWPATLVQPVGSPLSLECTVEGTSNPNLYWYRQAAGRGLQLLFYSVGIGQISSEVPQNLSASRPQDRQFILSSKKLLLSDSGFYLCALEDGENTGELFFGEGSRLTVL.

This chain connects TRBV29-1 to TRBJ1-1; D remains unclear. CDR1 is SQVTM and CDR2 is ANQGSEA in the germline V gene. V lost 6 bases and J lost 4, with 6 bases in between. The CDR3 is 10 residues long. The CDR3 protein is CSVKGTEAFF. The CDR3 bases are TGCAGCGTGAAGGGCACTGAAGCTTTCTTT.